The entry below describes one T cell receptor (beta chain). Only in-frame clones appear in the TCRdb table, and some are missing; sequencing was by immunoSEQ multiplex PCR. The sample has over 200,000 clones; about 86% are singletons. The germline V and J ends were trimmed by 6 bases and 0 bases, with 18 bases remaining between them. The CDR3 covers 16 residues. CDR1 and CDR2 (germline): SNHLY, FYNNEI. This entry is derived from a study of blood T cell repertoires in COVID-19. The rearrangement joins TRBV2 to TRBJ2-7, with D tentatively TRBD2 (6 bases). Sequencing was done on a sample of PBMCs or T cells enriched from blood (not recorded which). The TCR comes from a woman aged 30 to 39 who had been exposed to COVID-19. The CDR3 DNA reads TGTGCCAGCAGCGCGGGACCGCCGATTAGCTCCTACGAGCAGTACTTC. Translating gives CASSAGPPISSYEQYF. Based on the CDR3 plus reference TRBV2 and TRBJ2-7, the full variable domain is EPEVTQTPSHQVTQMGQEVILRCVPISNHLYFYWYRQILGQKVEFLVSFYNNEISEKSEIFDDQFSVERPDGSNFTLKIRSTKLEDSAMYFCASSAGPPISSYEQYFGPGTRLTVT.